One and the same sample provided the 10 T cell receptor beta chains below, sequenced in a study of PD-1 blockade in classical Hodgkin lymphoma. Generated by immunoSEQ multiplex PCR, the TCRdb table keeps only in-frame clones and is missing some. This table has about 41,000 clones, around two thirds appearing once. Time point described: cycle 4 day 1 (C4D1), after five to seven weeks of nivolumab. Following autologous stem cell transplantation, relapse occurred in every patient, and exposure to brentuximab vedotin varied. The input for sequencing was peripheral blood mononuclear cells (PBMCs), taken before the fourth cycle of nivolumab. These TCRs come from a human donor with classical Hodgkin lymphoma.

This chain uses TRBV6-5 with TRBJ1-2; D gene ambiguous. This CDR3 comprises 15 residues. V was pared by 1 base and J by 4 bases, with 13 bases between. Per the germline V gene, CDR1 is MNHEY and CDR2 is SVGAGI. The CDR3 loop reads CASSYYQGNGYGYTF. As DNA, the CDR3 is TGTGCCAGCAGTTACTATCAAGGGAACGGCTATGGCTACACCTTC.

The gene calls are TRBV28 and TRBJ1-1, with TRBD1 as a possible D gene (6 bases). V gave up 3 bases and J gave up 4 bases, with 15 bases separating them. CDR3 length: 15 residues. Germline V gene sequence: CDR1 MDHEN, CDR2 SYDVKM. CDR3 region: CASSLYRTVGTEAFF. In DNA, the CDR3 is TGTGCCAGCAGTTTGTATAGGACAGTTGGCACTGAAGCTTTCTTT.

The chain employs TRBV7-8 and TRBJ1-5; 7 nucleotides match TRBD1. The CDR3 is made up of 15 amino acids. The germline V gene encodes CDR1 SGHVS and CDR2 FQNEAQ. Trimming took 7 bases from V and 4 from J; bases not matched to a gene: 10. Here the CDR3 reads CASTPNRGGNQPQHF. CDR3 DNA: TGTGCCAGCACCCCTAACAGGGGAGGAAATCAGCCCCAGCATTTT.

J is TRBJ2-1 and V is TRBV14; 7 nucleotides agree with TRBD1. This CDR3 is built from 16 residues. Trimming took 1 base from V and 4 from J; bases not matched to a gene: 7. Germline-derived CDR1 and CDR2 are SGHDN and FVKESK. In DNA form, the CDR3 reads TGTGCCAGCAGCCAAGTTCCCGGACAGGCGTACAATGAGCAGTTCTTC. Its translation: CASSQVPGQAYNEQFF.

This chain connects TRBV28 to TRBJ2-7; possible D gene TRBD2, 5 bases. The V end was cut by 3 bases, the J end by 3 bases, with 6 bases between. This CDR3 is 12 amino acids long. Germline CDR1 MDHEN, CDR2 SYDVKM. The CDR3 DNA is TGTGCCAGCAGTTTCGAGGGCTACGAGCAGTACTTC. The encoded protein is CASSFEGYEQYF. Based on the CDR3 plus reference TRBV28 and TRBJ2-7, the full variable domain is DVKVTQSSRYLVKRTGEKVFLECVQDMDHENMFWYRQDPGLGLRLIYFSYDVKMKEKGDIPEGYSVSREKKERFSLILESASTNQTSMYLCASSFEGYEQYFGPGTRLTVT.

The chain joins TRBV19 to TRBJ1-2; maybe TRBD1 (6 bases). Between the trimmed V and J ends, which lost 6 bases and 4 bases, there was a span of 12 bases. The CDR3 is 13 amino acids. Germline-derived CDR1 and CDR2 are LNHDA and SQIVND (reference sequence). CDR3 in amino acids: CASRSQGAYGYTF. CDR3 sequence (DNA): TGTGCCAGTAGATCACAGGGAGCCTATGGCTACACCTTC.

This chain uses TRBV27 with TRBJ2-3; the match to TRBD2 covers 11 bases. The CDR3 covers 17 residues. The V gene end was trimmed by 6 bases and the J gene end by 0 bases; junction bases not matched to a gene: 8. CDR1 MNHEY and CDR2 SMNVEV come from the germline V gene (reference sequence). CDR3 loop: CASRASGGPYSTDTQYF. CDR3 nucleotide sequence: TGTGCCAGCAGAGCTAGCGGGGGGCCCTATAGCACAGATACGCAGTATTTT.

The chain has TRBV10-2 and TRBJ1-2; 8 bases line up with TRBD1. V shed 1 base, J shed 11 bases, and the junction held 3 bases outside the gene matches. The CDR3 extends over 12 amino acids. The germline V gene encodes CDR1 WSHSY and CDR2 SAAADI. CDR3 sequence (DNA): TGCGCCAGCAGTGAGTACACAGGGGGTTACACCTTC. Translation: CASSEYTGGYTF.

The rearrangement links TRBV9 to TRBJ2-2; 13 bases are shared with TRBD2. Germline V lookup: CDR1 SGDLS, CDR2 YYNGEE. The CDR3 totals 17 residues. With 6 bases clipped from V and 3 bases from J, the junction kept 8 bases outside the gene matches. CDR3 sequence (DNA): TGTGCCAGCACCGGACTAGCGGGGGTAGGCCACACCGGGGAGCTGTTTTTT. Protein sequence: CASTGLAGVGHTGELFF.

The rearrangement links TRBV5-4 to TRBJ2-7; 7 bases are shared with TRBD2. V lost 0 bases and J lost 2; bases outside the gene matches: 5. The germline V gene has CDR1 SGHNT and CDR2 YYREEE (reference sequence). CDR3 length: 15 residues. The CDR3 bases are TGTGCCAGCAGCTTGGGGGGGGGTCCAACCTACGAGCAGTACTTC. Translated, it gives CASSLGGGPTYEQYF.